A selection of T cell receptor beta chains follows, all from one sample in a study of T cell responses to AZD1222 COVID-19 vaccine. The assay was immunoSEQ multiplex PCR, and TCRdb's table has in-frame clones only and misses some. The sample consists of roughly 100,000 clones, almost 90% of them appearing once. Sequences were derived from peripheral blood, sampled on day 0 of AZD1222 vaccination. These receptors were taken from an adult in good health. Each CDR3 is given with its conserved first and last residue. Fields, in order: D gene, V gene, clone size, J gene, CDR3 DNA, CDR3 protein. D genes are given only for firm matches. Clone size is shown for a subset of rows, as once, few, many or a class of expanded clone.

D: NA; V: TRBV7-3; size: NA; J: TRBJ2-5; DNA: TGTGCCAGCAGCTTTGGAAGCGGTTGGGAGACCCAGTACTTC; CDR3: CASSFGSGWETQYF
D: NA; V: TRBV19; size: NA; J: TRBJ1-1; DNA: TGTGCCAGTAGCCAAAGGAACACTGAAGCTTTCTTT; CDR3: CASSQRNTEAFF
D: TRBD2; V: TRBV5-4; size: NA; J: TRBJ2-2; DNA: TGTGCCAGCAGCTGGGGTAGCGGGGGCGCGAACACCGGGGAGCTGTTTTTT; CDR3: CASSWGSGGANTGELFF
D: NA; V: TRBV28; size: NA; J: TRBJ1-5; DNA: TGTGCCAGCAGTTTTCCCCGGAAAGACTCCGGGTCTATGTTCAATCAGCCCCAGCATTTT; CDR3: CASSFPRKDSGSMFNQPQHF
D: TRBD1; V: TRBV7-2; size: NA; J: TRBJ1-1; DNA: TGTGCCAGCAGAAGGGACAGGCAGAACACTGAAGCTTTCTTT; CDR3: CASRRDRQNTEAFF
D: TRBD1; V: TRBV19; size: NA; J: TRBJ1-3; DNA: TGTGCCAGTAGTCCGCCGACAGGGTCTGGAAACACCATATATTTT; CDR3: CASSPPTGSGNTIYF
D: NA; V: TRBV12-3/TRBV12-4; size: NA; J: TRBJ1-2; DNA: TGTGCCAGCAGTTCCGACGAAAACTATGGCTACACCTTC; CDR3: CASSSDENYGYTF
D: NA; V: TRBV5-1; size: NA; J: TRBJ2-7; DNA: TGCGCCAGCAGCCCACAGGGGGGGAGCTCCTACGAGCAGTACTTC; CDR3: CASSPQGGSSYEQYF
D: NA; V: TRBV10-3; size: once; J: TRBJ1-1; DNA: TGTGCCATCAGGGCGGAGTCTGAAGCTTTCTTT; CDR3: CAIRAESEAFF
D: NA; V: TRBV3-1/TRBV3-2; size: once; J: TRBJ2-4; DNA: TGTGCCAGCAGTTCCACTTCCGGGACCCAAAACATTCAGTACTTC; CDR3: CASSSTSGTQNIQYF
D: NA; V: TRBV27; size: NA; J: TRBJ2-5; DNA: TGTGCCAGCAGTTCCAGGAGTAGAGAGACCCAGTACTTC; CDR3: CASSSRSRETQYF
D: NA; V: TRBV7-7; size: NA; J: TRBJ2-7; DNA: TGTGCTAGCAGCTTAGGCGGAGGCGGAAACTACGAGCAGTACTTC; CDR3: CASSLGGGGNYEQYF
D: TRBD1; V: TRBV6-2/TRBV6-3; size: NA; J: TRBJ2-1; DNA: TGTGCCAGCAGTTCGGGACAGACGAGATCCTACAATGAGCAGTTCTTC; CDR3: CASSSGQTRSYNEQFF
D: TRBD1; V: TRBV28; size: NA; J: TRBJ1-4; DNA: TGTGCCAGCAGAACCGGGACAGGGGATTTTGAAAAACTGTTTTTT; CDR3: CASRTGTGDFEKLFF
D: NA; V: TRBV30; size: once; J: TRBJ1-5; DNA: TGTGCCTGGAGCGAAGGGTTGGTGGGTAGCAATCAGCCCCAGCATTTT; CDR3: CAWSEGLVGSNQPQHF
D: NA; V: TRBV18; size: once; J: TRBJ2-2; DNA: TGTGCCAGCTCACCTTTGGACAGGAACACCGGGGAGCTGTTTTTT; CDR3: CASSPLDRNTGELFF
D: NA; V: TRBV3-1/TRBV3-2; size: NA; J: TRBJ2-3; DNA: TGTGCCAGCAGCCGGAACCCGTCAGATACGCAGTATTTT; CDR3: CASSRNPSDTQYF
D: NA; V: TRBV5-6; size: NA; J: TRBJ1-1; DNA: TGTGCCAGCAGCTGGCTGGAGGGGACTGAAGCTTTCTTT; CDR3: CASSWLEGTEAFF
D: TRBD1; V: TRBV7-9; size: NA; J: TRBJ2-7; DNA: TGTGCCAGCAGCTTGGCGGGACAGGGGTTCTACGAGCAGTACTTC; CDR3: CASSLAGQGFYEQYF
D: NA; V: TRBV2; size: NA; J: TRBJ1-6; DNA: TGTGCCAGCAGTGAAGAGGGGGGTTCACCCCTCCACTTT; CDR3: CASSEEGGSPLHF
D: NA; V: TRBV4-2; size: NA; J: TRBJ2-1; DNA: TGTGCCAGCACCCCGGGGATGGGGTACAATGAGCAGTTCTTC; CDR3: CASTPGMGYNEQFF
D: NA; V: TRBV19; size: NA; J: TRBJ1-5; DNA: TGTGCCAGTAGTATAGCGGGCGGGACTAGCAATCAGCCCCAGCATTTT; CDR3: CASSIAGGTSNQPQHF
D: TRBD1; V: TRBV7-9; size: NA; J: TRBJ1-2; DNA: TGTGCCAGCAGCCCCCGCGAACCCAGGGGGGGAGGGCACTATGGCTACACCTTC; CDR3: CASSPREPRGGGHYGYTF
D: TRBD2; V: TRBV18; size: NA; J: TRBJ2-1; DNA: TGTGCCAGCTCACCACCTAGCGGGAGCGGCAGTGAGCAGTTCTTC; CDR3: CASSPPSGSGSEQFF
D: NA; V: TRBV7-9; size: NA; J: TRBJ1-5; DNA: TGTGCCAGCAATAGGGAGAATCAGCCCCAGCATTTT; CDR3: CASNRENQPQHF
D: TRBD1; V: TRBV11-2; size: NA; J: TRBJ2-5; DNA: TGTGCCAGCAGCTTTACCCTACCGGGACAGGGTGAGACCCAGTACTTC; CDR3: CASSFTLPGQGETQYF
D: NA; V: TRBV19; size: NA; J: TRBJ2-5; DNA: TGTGCCAGTAGTATGAACGGCGGTCAAGAGACCCAGTACTTC; CDR3: CASSMNGGQETQYF
D: NA; V: TRBV27; size: NA; J: TRBJ1-1; DNA: TGTGCCAGCAGTTTAACCGGGGTTACTGAAGCTTTCTTT; CDR3: CASSLTGVTEAFF
D: TRBD2; V: TRBV4-2; size: NA; J: TRBJ2-7; DNA: TGTGCCAGCAGCCGTAGACTAGCGGGAGAACAGTACGAGCAGTACTTC; CDR3: CASSRRLAGEQYEQYF
D: NA; V: TRBV12-3/TRBV12-4; size: NA; J: TRBJ1-1; DNA: TGTGCCAGCAGTGGGATGAACACTGAAGCTTTCTTT; CDR3: CASSGMNTEAFF
D: NA; V: TRBV3-1/TRBV3-2; size: once; J: TRBJ2-5; DNA: TGTGCCAGCAGCCACGAGGGAGTAGAGACCCAGTACTTC; CDR3: CASSHEGVETQYF